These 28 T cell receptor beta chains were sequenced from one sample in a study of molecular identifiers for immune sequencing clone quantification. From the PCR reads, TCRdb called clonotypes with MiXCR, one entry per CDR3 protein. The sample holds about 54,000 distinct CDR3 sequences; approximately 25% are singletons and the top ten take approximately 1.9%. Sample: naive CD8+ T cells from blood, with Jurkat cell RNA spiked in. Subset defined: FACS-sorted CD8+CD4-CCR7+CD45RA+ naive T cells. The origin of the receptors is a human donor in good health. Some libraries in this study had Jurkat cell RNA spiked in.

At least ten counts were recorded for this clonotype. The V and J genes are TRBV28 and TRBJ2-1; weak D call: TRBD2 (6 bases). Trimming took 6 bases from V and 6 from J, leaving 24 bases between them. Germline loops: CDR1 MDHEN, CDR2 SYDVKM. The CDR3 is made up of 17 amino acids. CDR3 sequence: CASSSFLRGARSNEQFF. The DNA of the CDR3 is TGTGCCAGCAGCTCGTTCCTGCGGGGCGCCCGATCCAATGAGCAGTTCTTC.

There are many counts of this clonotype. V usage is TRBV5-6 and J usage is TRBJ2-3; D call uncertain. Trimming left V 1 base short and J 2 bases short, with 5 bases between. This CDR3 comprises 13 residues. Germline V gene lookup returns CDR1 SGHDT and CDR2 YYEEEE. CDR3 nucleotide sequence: TGTGCCAGCAGCTTGTCGGACACAGATACGCAGTATTTT. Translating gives CASSLSDTDTQYF.

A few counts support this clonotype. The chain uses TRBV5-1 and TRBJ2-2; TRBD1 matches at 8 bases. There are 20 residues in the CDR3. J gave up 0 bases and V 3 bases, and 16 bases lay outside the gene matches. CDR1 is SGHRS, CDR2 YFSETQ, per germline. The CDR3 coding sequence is TGCGCCAGCAGCTCGACGACGGAGGACAGGGTAATAACGAACACCGGGGAGCTGTTTTTT. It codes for CASSSTTEDRVITNTGELFF.

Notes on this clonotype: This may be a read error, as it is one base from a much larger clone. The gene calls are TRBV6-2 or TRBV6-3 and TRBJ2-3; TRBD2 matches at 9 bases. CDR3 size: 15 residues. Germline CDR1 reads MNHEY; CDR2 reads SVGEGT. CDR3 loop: CASSYSGGTGGTEYF. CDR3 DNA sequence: TGTGCCAGCAGTTACAGCGGGGGGACCGGCGGTACGGAGTATTTT.

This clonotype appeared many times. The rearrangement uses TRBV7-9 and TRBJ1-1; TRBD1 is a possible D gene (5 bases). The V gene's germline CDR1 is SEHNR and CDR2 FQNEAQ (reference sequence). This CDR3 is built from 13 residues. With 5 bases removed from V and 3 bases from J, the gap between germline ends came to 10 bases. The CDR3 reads CASSAQEDTEAFF. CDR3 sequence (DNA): TGTGCCAGCAGCGCACAGGAAGACACTGAAGCTTTCTTT. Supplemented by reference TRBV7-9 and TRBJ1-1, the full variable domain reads DTGVSQNPRHKITKRGQNVTFRCDPISEHNRLYWYRQTLGQGPEFLTYFQNEAQLEKSRLLSDRFSAERPKGSFSTLEIQRTEQGDSAMYLCASSAQEDTEAFFGQGTRLTVV.

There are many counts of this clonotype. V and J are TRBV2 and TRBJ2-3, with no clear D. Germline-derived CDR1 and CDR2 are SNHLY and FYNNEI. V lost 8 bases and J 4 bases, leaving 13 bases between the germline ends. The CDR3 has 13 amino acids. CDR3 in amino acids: CASQGSRADTQYF. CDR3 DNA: TGTGCCAGCCAAGGGTCTCGGGCAGATACGCAGTATTTT.

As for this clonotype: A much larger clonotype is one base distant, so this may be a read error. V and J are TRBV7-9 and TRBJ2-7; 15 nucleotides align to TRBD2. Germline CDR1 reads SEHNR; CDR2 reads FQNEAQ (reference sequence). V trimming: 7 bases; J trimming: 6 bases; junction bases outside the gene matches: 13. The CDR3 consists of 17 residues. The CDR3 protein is CASNSPRTSGGAGEQYF. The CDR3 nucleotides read TGTGCCAGCAACTCCCCCCGGACTAGCGGGGGGGCCGGCGAGCAGTACTTC.

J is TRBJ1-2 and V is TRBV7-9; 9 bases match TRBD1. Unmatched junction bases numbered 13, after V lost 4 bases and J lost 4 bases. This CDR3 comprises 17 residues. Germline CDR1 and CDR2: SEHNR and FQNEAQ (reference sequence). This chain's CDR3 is CASSSDRGSRDSYGYTF. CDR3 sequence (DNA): TGTGCCAGCAGCTCTGACAGGGGGAGTAGAGACAGCTATGGCTACACCTTC.

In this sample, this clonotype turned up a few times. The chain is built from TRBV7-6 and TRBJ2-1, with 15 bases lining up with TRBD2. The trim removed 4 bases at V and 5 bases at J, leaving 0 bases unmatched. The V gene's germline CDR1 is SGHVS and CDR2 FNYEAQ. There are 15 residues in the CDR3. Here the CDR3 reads CASSWTSGGDNEQFF. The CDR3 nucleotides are TGTGCCAGCAGCTGGACTAGCGGGGGGGACAATGAGCAGTTCTTC.

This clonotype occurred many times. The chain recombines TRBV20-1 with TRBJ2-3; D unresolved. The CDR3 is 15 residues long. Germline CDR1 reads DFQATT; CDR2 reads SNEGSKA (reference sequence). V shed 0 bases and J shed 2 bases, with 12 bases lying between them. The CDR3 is CSARDSHDNTDTQYF. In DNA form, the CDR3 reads TGCAGTGCTAGAGATAGTCATGACAACACAGATACGCAGTATTTT.

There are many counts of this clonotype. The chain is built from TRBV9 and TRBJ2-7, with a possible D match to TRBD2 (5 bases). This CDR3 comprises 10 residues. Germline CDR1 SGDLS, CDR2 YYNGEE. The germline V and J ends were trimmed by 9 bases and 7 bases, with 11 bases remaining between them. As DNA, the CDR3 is TGTGCCAAGAGACCGGGGGAGCAGTACTTC. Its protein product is CAKRPGEQYF.

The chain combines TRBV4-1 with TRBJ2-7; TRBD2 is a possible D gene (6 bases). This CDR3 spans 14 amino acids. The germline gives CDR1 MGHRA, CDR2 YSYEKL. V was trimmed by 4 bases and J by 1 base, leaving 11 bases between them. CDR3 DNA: TGCGCCAGCAGCCTCAGCGGGTGGTCCTACGAGCAGTACTTC. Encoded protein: CASSLSGWSYEQYF.

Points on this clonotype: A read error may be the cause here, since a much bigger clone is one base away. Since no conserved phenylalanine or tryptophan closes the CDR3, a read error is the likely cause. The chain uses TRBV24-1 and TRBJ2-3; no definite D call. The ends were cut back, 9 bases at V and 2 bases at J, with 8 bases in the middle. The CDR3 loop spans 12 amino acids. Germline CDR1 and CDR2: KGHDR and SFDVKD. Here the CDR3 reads CATGRTTDTQYL. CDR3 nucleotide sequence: TGTGCCACCGGCAGAACCACAGATACGCAGTATCTT.

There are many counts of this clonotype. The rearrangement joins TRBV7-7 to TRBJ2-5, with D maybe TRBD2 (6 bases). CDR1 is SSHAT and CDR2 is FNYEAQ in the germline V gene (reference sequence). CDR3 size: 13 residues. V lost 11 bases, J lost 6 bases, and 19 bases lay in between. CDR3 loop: CAVGGRDGKTQYF. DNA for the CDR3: TGTGCCGTGGGAGGCCGAGACGGGAAGACCCAGTACTTC.

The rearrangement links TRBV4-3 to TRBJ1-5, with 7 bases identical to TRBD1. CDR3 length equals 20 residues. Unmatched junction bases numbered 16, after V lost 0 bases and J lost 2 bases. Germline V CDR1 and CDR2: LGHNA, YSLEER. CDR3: CASSQDRSTGFTVGNQPQHF. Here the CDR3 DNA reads TGCGCCAGCAGCCAAGACCGGTCGACAGGGTTTACGGTCGGCAATCAGCCCCAGCATTTT.

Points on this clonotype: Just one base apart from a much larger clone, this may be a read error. The CDR3 reads CASNSQAQGTQPQHF. The CDR3 bases are TGTGCCAGCAACTCCCAGGCCCAGGGGACTCAGCCCCAGCATTTT. The gene calls are TRBV5-6 and TRBJ1-5; a possible D gene is TRBD1 (6 bases). The V end lost 6 bases, the J end lost 6 bases, and 19 bases lay between the germline ends. This CDR3 has 15 amino acids. Germline-derived CDR1 and CDR2 are SGHDT and YYEEEE.

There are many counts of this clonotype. The CDR3 coding sequence is TGTGCCAGCAGTTACTCCAACAGGGCCGGGAACACCGGGGAGCTGTTTTTT. Its translation is CASSYSNRAGNTGELFF. V gene TRBV6-2 or TRBV6-3 combines with J gene TRBJ2-2; TRBD1 is a possible D gene (6 bases). Between the trimmed V and J ends, which lost 0 bases and 1 base, there was a span of 12 bases. The CDR3 is 17 residues long. Looked up from germline, CDR1 is MNHEY and CDR2 is SVGEGT.

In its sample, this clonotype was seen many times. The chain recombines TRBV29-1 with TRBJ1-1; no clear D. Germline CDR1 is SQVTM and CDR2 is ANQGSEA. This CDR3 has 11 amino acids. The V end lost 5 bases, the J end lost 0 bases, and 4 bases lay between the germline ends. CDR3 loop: CSVLLNTEAFF. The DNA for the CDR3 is TGCAGCGTTCTTTTGAACACTGAAGCTTTCTTT.

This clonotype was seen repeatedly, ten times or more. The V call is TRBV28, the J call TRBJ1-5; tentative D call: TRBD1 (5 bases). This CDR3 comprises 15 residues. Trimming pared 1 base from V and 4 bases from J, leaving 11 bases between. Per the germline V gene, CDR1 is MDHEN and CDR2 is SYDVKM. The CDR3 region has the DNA TGTGCCAGCAGTTTATTGCACGGGGGGAATCAGCCCCAGCATTTT. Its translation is CASSLLHGGNQPQHF.

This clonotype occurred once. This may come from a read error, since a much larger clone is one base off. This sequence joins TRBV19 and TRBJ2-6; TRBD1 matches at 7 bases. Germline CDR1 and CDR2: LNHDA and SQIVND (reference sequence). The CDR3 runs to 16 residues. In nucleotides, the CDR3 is TGTGCCAGTAGTACAGGGGGTTGGTCTGGGGCCAACGTCCCGACTTTC. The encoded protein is CASSTGGWSGANVPTF.

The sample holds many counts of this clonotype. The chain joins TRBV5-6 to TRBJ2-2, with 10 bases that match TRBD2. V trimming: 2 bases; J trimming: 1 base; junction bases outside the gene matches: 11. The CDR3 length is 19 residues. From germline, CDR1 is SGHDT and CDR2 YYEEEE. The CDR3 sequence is CASSFYLITSGMNTGELFF. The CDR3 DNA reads TGTGCCAGCAGCTTCTACCTGATTACTAGCGGGATGAACACCGGGGAGCTGTTTTTT.

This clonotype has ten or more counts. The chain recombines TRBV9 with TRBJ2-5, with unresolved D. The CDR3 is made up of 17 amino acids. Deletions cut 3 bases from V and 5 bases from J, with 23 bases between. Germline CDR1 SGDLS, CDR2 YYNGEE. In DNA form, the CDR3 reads TGTGCCAGCAGCGGAGATTTGAGCAGCACGGGTTTGGAGACCCAGTACTTC. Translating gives CASSGDLSSTGLETQYF.

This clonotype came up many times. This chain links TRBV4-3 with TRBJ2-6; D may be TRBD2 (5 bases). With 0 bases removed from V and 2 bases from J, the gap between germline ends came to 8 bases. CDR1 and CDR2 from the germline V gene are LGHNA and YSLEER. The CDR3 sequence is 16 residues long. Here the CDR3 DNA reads TGCGCCAGCAGCCAAGAGCCCGGGGCTGGGGCCAACGTCCTGACTTTC. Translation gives CASSQEPGAGANVLTF.

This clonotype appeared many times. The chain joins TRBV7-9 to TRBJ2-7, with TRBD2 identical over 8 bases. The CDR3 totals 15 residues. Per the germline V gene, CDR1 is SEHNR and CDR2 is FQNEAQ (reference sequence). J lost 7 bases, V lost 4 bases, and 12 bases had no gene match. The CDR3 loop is CASSSPTSSGGEQYF. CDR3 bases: TGTGCCAGCAGCTCCCCGACCTCCTCGGGAGGGGAGCAGTACTTC.

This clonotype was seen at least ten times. CDR3 in amino acids: CASSYGEGGQPQHF. CDR3 DNA sequence: TGTGCCAGCAGTTATGGGGAAGGGGGGCAGCCCCAGCATTTT. J is TRBJ1-5 and V is TRBV6-2 or TRBV6-3; tentative D call: TRBD1 (6 bases). The CDR3 has 14 residues. The ends were cut back, 3 bases at V and 7 bases at J, with 13 bases in the middle. Germline V gene sequence: CDR1 MNHEY, CDR2 SVGEGT.

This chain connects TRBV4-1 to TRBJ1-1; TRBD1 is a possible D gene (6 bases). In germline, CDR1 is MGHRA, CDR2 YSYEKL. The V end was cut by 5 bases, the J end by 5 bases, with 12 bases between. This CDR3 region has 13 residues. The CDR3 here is CASSYTGRTEAFF. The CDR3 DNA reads TGCGCCAGCAGCTACACAGGGAGAACTGAAGCTTTCTTT.

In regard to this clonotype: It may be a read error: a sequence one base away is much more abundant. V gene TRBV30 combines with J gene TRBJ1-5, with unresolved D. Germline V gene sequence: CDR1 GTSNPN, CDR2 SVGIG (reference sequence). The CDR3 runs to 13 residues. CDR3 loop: CAWSWGSNQPLHF. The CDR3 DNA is TGTGCCTGGAGTTGGGGTAGCAATCAGCCCCTGCATTTT. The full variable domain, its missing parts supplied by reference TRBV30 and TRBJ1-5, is SQTIHQWPATLVQPVGSPLSLECTVEGTSNPNLYWYRQAAGRGLQLLFYSVGIGQISSEVPQNLSASRPQDRQFILSSKKLLLSDSGFYLCAWSWGSNQPLHFGDGTRLSIL.

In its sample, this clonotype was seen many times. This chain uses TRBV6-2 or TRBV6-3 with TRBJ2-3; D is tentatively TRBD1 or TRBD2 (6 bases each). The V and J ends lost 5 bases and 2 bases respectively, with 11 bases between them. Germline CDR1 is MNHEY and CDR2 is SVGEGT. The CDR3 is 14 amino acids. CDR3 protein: CASSRGDFTDTQYF. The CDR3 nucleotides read TGTGCCAGCAGTAGGGGGGATTTCACAGATACGCAGTATTTT.